This TCR beta chain was observed in a study of Ad26.COV2.S vaccination and SARS-CoV-2 variants. Turning to the study itself: Once, or twice with 56 days between doses, Ad26.COV2.S was given intramuscularly.

V was pared by 6 bases and J by 4 bases, with 9 bases between. The CDR3 spans 12 residues. Looked up from germline, CDR1 is MDHEN and CDR2 is SYDVKM. Treatment noted: about 20 received Ad26.COV2.S at low or high dose, single or two shots; roughly five received placebo; per-sample allocation not given. Sampling happened 63 days after the first vaccine or placebo injection. Generated by immunoSEQ multiplex PCR, the TCRdb table keeps only in-frame clones and is missing some. The table shows a few hundred thousand clones, with approximately 90% occurring only once. This chain connects TRBV28 to TRBJ1-1; unclear D gene. The clonotype originates from a person between 18 and 65 years old who received the Ad26.COV2.S COVID-19 vaccine or a placebo. The specimen was peripheral blood, collected in a trial of Ad26.COV2.S vaccine versus placebo. CDR3 residues: CASRVTATEAFF. CDR3 DNA: TGTGCCAGCAGGGTCACAGCCACTGAAGCTTTCTTT.